The 9 T cell receptor beta chains reported below all come from one sample, sequenced in a study of control samples from healthy donors and cancer patients. Repertoires were generated with immunoSEQ multiplex PCR, while TCRdb's copy carries only in-frame clones and drops some. The sample records about 120,000 clones, approximately 84% being singletons. Sequencing was done on a sample of blood. The source is a man younger than 35 in good health.

This clone was detected only a few times. The V and J genes are TRBV5-1 and TRBJ1-2, with D unresolved. V lost 3 bases and J 11 bases, leaving 17 bases between the germline ends. The CDR3 sequence is 13 residues long. Germline V gene data show CDR1 as SGHRS and CDR2 as YFSETQ. The CDR3, as DNA: TGCGCCAGCAGCTCCCTATCGGGTCAGAGATACACCTTC. Translation gives CASSSLSGQRYTF.

This clone was seen a single time. The same CDR3 also results from other DNA sequences found in this sample. This rearrangement joins TRBV5-1 to TRBJ1-5; a weak D match, TRBD1 (5 bases). CDR1 is SGHRS and CDR2 is YFSETQ in the germline V gene. The CDR3 consists of 14 residues. Trimming cost V 0 bases and J 2 bases, with 6 bases left between them. CDR3 protein: CASSLEGGNQPQHF. CDR3 in DNA: TGCGCCAGCAGCTTGGAAGGGGGCAATCAGCCCCAGCATTTT. Variable domain in full (rest from reference TRBV5-1 and TRBJ1-5): KAGVTQTPRYLIKTRGQQVTLSCSPISGHRSVSWYQQTPGQGLQFLFEYFSETQRNKGNFPGRFSGRQFSNSRSEMNVSTLELGDSALYLCASSLEGGNQPQHFGDGTRLSIL.

The chain couples TRBV5-8 to TRBJ1-4; D remains ambiguous. Germline CDR1 is SGHTS and CDR2 is YDEGEE. V was shortened by 0 bases and J by 3 bases, with 9 bases between the two germline ends. The CDR3 totals 15 residues. The CDR3 DNA follows: TGTGCCAGCAGCTTGGTTTGGGGTCCTAATGAAAAACTGTTTTTT. Its protein product is CASSLVWGPNEKLFF.

V usage is TRBV15 and J usage is TRBJ2-7; the D gene is possibly TRBD1 (7 bases). In germline, CDR1 is LNHNV, CDR2 YYDKDF (reference sequence). This CDR3 region has 16 residues. The V end was cut by 1 base, the J end by 5 bases, with 18 bases between. The CDR3 nucleotides are TGTGCCACCAGCAGAGGGGCTGCAGGGGGGTTCGACGAGCAGTACTTC. Amino acid sequence: CATSRGAAGGFDEQYF.

The chain carries TRBV30 and TRBJ1-3; D perhaps matches TRBD1 (5 bases). CDR3 length: 15 amino acids. Germline V lookup: CDR1 GTSNPN, CDR2 SVGIG (reference sequence). The V and J ends lost 4 bases and 1 base respectively, with 14 bases between them. In nucleotides, the CDR3 is TGTGCCTGGAACATACTGGGGGAGTCTGGAAACACCATATATTTT. It codes for CAWNILGESGNTIYF.

The genes are TRBV5-1 and TRBJ1-2, with D possibly matching TRBD1 (5 bases). The CDR3 length is 13 residues. Trimming cost V 5 bases and J 2 bases, with 10 bases left between them. The V gene's germline CDR1 is SGHRS and CDR2 YFSETQ. The CDR3 DNA reads as TGCGCCAGCAGTTCCTCAGGGAACTATGGCTACACCTTC. As protein: CASSSSGNYGYTF.

The table lists this clone with a count of one. This chain connects TRBV24-1 to TRBJ2-1; a possible D gene is TRBD1 (6 bases). The CDR3 extends over 15 amino acids. Germline lookup yields CDR1 KGHDR and CDR2 SFDVKD. The ends were cut back, 3 bases at V and 0 bases at J, with 8 bases in the middle. CDR3 loop: CATSDPGHSYNEQFF. The CDR3 DNA reads as TGTGCCACCAGTGATCCGGGACACTCCTACAATGAGCAGTTCTTC.

The chain combines TRBV6-1 with TRBJ1-2; 9 bases map to TRBD1. Trimming removed 3 bases from V and 8 bases from J; junction bases left unmatched: 7. The CDR3 sequence is 14 residues long. Germline assignment: CDR1 MNHNS and CDR2 SASEGT. The DNA for the CDR3 is TGTGCCAGCAGTGACCACTGGACAGGGGAAGGCTACACCTTC. Protein product: CASSDHWTGEGYTF.

This clone occurred once. The rearrangement links TRBV4-1 to TRBJ2-5, with no clear D. Per the germline V gene, CDR1 is MGHRA and CDR2 is YSYEKL. The CDR3 covers 14 residues. V was trimmed by 0 bases and J by 4 bases, leaving 9 bases between them. The CDR3 nucleotides are TGCGCCAGCAGCCAAGAAGTCAGTCGAGAGACCCAGTACTTC. Its translation is CASSQEVSRETQYF.